The clone carrying this T cell receptor beta chain was observed once. Germline V gene lookup returns CDR1 LGHDT and CDR2 YNNKEL (reference sequence). The CDR3 covers 15 residues. V lost 5 bases and J 0 bases, leaving 13 bases between the germline ends. These data originate in a study of Ad26.COV2.S vaccination and SARS-CoV-2 variants. The protocol was immunoSEQ multiplex PCR, while the TCRdb copy is restricted to in-frame clones and leaves out a portion. Among approximately 400,000 clones listed, about four fifths were seen once. Stated treatment: 19 received Ad26.COV2.S at low or high dose, single or two shots; about 5 received placebo; per-sample allocation not given. Repertoires come from day 63 after the first vaccine or placebo injection.

The input for sequencing was peripheral blood, taken in a trial of Ad26.COV2.S vaccine versus placebo. This clonotype was obtained from a person between 18 and 60 years old who received the Ad26.COV2.S COVID-19 vaccine or a placebo. This chain joins TRBV3-1 (or the pseudogene TRBV3-2) and TRBJ1-2; D gene uncertain. CDR3 residues: CASSMGWATNYGYTF. The DNA of the CDR3 is TGTGCCAGCAGCATGGGATGGGCGACTAACTATGGCTACACCTTC.